This TCR beta chain was profiled in a study of post-analysis software for immune sequencing data. Study-wide findings and caveats: Comparison with controls showed significantly lower normalized Chao1 diversity in multiple sclerosis patients. F measure clustering grouped samples strongly by preparation batch. When patients were compared with controls, roughly five TRBV segments were more frequent, TRBV5-6, TRBV5-1 and TRBV20-1 among them.

Presence of unique molecular identifiers characterized the TCR beta cDNA libraries. TCRdb independently ran MiXCR on the PCR reads; one entry per CDR3 protein. The repertoire consists of hundreds of thousands of distinct CDR3 sequences, with under 55% occurring once and the leading ten covering about 12%. This clonotype was seen a few times. The antigen remains undetermined. The length of the CDR3 is 12 residues. Germline V gives CDR1 SQVTM, CDR2 ANQGSEA. With 3 bases clipped from V and 4 bases from J, the junction kept 1 base outside the gene matches. The sequence was collected from a girl under 18 with multiple sclerosis. The chain is built from TRBV29-1 and TRBJ1-2; 8 nucleotides agree with TRBD1. Sequencing was done on a sample of blood. CDR3 amino acids: CSVEDRAYGYTF. The CDR3 nucleotides are TGCAGCGTTGAGGACAGGGCCTATGGCTACACCTTC.